This T cell receptor (beta chain) is drawn from a study of T-cell memory formation after mild COVID-19. Study-level background: TCR clusters were largely donor specific.

As for this clonotype: What it binds is not known.

TCR alpha and TCR beta cDNA libraries carrying sample barcodes and UMIs were produced by 5'RACE using constant-segment primers. TCRdb passed the 5' RACE reads through MiXCR, listing each CDR3 protein once. The sample holds around 500,000 distinct CDR3 sequences; 15% to 20% are singletons and the top ten take roughly 12%. The study's findings and limits: Prior to infection, memory already included some responding clones, suggesting cross-reactive memory joined. The study found contracting CD4+ clones mainly in CM and EM and contracting CD8+ clones in EMRA.

The TCR sequence derives from an adult woman who had mild COVID-19 (a few samples of this study predate the infection). Cell type and time point are not known. Source material: PBMCs or a T cell subset sorted from them (not recorded which).

CDR3 sequence (DNA): TGTGCCAGCAGCGTACTCACTGGGGGGACTAGCGAGGCAAGTGGCGGGGAGCTGTTTTTT. This sequence encodes CASSVLTGGTSEASGGELFF. This sequence joins TRBV9 and TRBJ2-2, with 10 bases aligning to TRBD2. V gave up 1 base and J gave up 7 bases; unmatched junction bases: 19. This CDR3 has 20 amino acids. Germline assignment: CDR1 SGDLS and CDR2 YYNGEE.